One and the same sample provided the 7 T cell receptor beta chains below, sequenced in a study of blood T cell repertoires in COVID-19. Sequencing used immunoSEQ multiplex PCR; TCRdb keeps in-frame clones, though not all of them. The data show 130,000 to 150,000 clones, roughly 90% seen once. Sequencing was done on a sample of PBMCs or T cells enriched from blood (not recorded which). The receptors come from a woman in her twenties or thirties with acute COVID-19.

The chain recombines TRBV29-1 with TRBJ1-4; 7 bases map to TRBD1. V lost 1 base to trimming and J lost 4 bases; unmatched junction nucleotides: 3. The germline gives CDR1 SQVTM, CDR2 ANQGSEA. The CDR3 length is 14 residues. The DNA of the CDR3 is TGCAGCGTTGAAGGACAGGGCAGTAATGAAAAACTGTTTTTT. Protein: CSVEGQGSNEKLFF.

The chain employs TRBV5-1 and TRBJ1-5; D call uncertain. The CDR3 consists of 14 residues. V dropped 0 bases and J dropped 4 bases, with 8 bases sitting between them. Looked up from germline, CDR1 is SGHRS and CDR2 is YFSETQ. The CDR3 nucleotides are TGCGCCAGCAGCTTGGACAGTAGTAATCAGCCCCAGCATTTT. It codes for CASSLDSSNQPQHF.

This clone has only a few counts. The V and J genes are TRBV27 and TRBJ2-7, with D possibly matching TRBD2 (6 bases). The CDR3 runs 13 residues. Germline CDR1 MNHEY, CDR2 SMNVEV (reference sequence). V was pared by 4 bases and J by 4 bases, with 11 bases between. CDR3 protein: CASSSGLLYEQYF. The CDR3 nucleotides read TGTGCCAGCAGTTCGGGACTCTTATACGAGCAGTACTTC.

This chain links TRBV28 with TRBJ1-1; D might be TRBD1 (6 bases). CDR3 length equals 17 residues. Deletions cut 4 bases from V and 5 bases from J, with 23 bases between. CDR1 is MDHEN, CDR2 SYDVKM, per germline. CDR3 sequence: CASSSPDSVYRGTEAFF. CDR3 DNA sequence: TGTGCCAGCAGTTCCCCGGACAGCGTTTATCGAGGGACTGAAGCTTTCTTT.

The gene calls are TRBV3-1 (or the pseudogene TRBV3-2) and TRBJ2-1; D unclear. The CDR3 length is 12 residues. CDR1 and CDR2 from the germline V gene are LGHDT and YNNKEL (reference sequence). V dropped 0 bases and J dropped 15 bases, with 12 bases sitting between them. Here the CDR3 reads CASSQDVRSWFF. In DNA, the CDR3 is TGTGCCAGCAGCCAAGATGTGAGATCCTGGTTCTTC.

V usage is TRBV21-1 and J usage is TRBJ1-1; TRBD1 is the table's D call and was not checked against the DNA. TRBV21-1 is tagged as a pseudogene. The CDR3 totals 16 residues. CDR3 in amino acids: CASSLDGQGVRTEAFF. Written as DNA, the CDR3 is TGTGCCAGCAGTCTGGACGGACAGGGAGTGAGAACTGAAGCTTTCTTT.

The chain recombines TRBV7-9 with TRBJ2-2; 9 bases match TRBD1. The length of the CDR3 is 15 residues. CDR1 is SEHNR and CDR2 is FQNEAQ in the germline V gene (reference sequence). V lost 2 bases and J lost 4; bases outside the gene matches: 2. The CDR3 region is CASSLNRGLTGELFF. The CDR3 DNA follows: TGTGCCAGCAGCTTAAACAGGGGGCTCACCGGGGAGCTGTTTTTT. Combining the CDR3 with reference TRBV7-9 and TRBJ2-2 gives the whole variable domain DTGVSQNPRHKITKRGQNVTFRCDPISEHNRLYWYRQTLGQGPEFLTYFQNEAQLEKSRLLSDRFSAERPKGSFSTLEIQRTEQGDSAMYLCASSLNRGLTGELFFGEGSRLTVL.